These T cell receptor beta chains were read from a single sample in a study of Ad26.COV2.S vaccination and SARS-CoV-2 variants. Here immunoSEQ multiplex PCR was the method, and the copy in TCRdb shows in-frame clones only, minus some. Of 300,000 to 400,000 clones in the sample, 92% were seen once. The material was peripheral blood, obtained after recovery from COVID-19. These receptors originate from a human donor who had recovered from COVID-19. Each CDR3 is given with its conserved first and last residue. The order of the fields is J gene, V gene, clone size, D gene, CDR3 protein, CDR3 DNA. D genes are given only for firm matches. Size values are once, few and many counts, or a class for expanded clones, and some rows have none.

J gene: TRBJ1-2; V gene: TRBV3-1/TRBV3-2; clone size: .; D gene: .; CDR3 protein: CASSQEFRPMDGYTF; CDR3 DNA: TGTGCCAGCAGCCAAGAATTCCGACCTATGGATGGCTACACCTTC
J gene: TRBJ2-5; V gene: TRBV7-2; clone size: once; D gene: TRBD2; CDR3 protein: CASSTGTSGGETQYF; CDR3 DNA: TGTGCCAGCAGCACAGGGACTAGCGGGGGAGAGACCCAGTACTTC
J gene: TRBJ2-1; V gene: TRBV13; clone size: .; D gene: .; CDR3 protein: CASSPRPGSAFF; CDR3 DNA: TGTGCCAGCAGCCCTCGACCGGGGAGTGCGTTCTTC
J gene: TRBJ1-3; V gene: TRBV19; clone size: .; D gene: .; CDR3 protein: CASRSGSSGNTIYF; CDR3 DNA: TGTGCCAGTAGATCCGGGAGCTCTGGAAACACCATATATTTT
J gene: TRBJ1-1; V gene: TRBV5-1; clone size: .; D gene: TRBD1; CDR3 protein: CASSFLGGSDTEAFF; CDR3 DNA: TGCGCCAGCAGCTTTTTAGGGGGCTCGGACACTGAAGCTTTCTTT
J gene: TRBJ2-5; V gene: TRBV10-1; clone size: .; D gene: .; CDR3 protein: CASSEFLRWGRRTQYF; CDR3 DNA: TGCGCCAGCAGTGAGTTTTTGCGTTGGGGGCGCCGGACCCAGTACTTC
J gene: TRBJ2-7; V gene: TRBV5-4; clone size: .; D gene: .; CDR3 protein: CASSLAKGPGYEQYF; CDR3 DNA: TGTGCCAGCAGCTTGGCCAAAGGACCGGGCTACGAGCAGTACTTC
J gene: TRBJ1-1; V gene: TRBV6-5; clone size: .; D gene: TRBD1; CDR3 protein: CASENRGRAEAFF; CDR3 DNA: TGTGCCAGCGAAAACAGGGGGCGAGCTGAAGCTTTCTTT
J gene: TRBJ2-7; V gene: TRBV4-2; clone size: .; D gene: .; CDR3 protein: CASSRTLLDEQYF; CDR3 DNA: TGTGCCAGCAGCCGAACCCTATTAGACGAGCAGTACTTC
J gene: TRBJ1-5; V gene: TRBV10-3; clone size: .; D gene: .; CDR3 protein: CAIRSTGGDQPQHF; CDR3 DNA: TGTGCCATCAGATCGACAGGAGGGGATCAGCCCCAGCATTTT
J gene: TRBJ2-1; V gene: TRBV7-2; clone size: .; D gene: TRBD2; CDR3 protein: CASSLVLAGGLSYNEQFF; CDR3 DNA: TGTGCCAGCAGCTTAGTACTAGCGGGGGGACTCTCCTACAATGAGCAGTTCTTC
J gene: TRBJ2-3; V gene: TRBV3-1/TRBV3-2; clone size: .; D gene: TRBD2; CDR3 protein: CASSQDLTSGGGTDTQYF; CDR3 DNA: TGTGCCAGCAGCCAAGATTTGACTAGCGGGGGGGGGACAGATACGCAGTATTTT
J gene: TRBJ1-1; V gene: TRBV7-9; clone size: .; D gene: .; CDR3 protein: CASSLQVNTEAFF; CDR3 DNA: TGTGCCAGCAGCTTACAGGTGAACACTGAAGCTTTCTTT
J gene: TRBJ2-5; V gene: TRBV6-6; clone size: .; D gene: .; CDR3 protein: CASSSRPGGRGWGKETQYF; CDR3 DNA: TGTGCCAGCAGCTCTCGGCCGGGAGGTAGGGGGTGGGGCAAAGAGACCCAGTACTTC
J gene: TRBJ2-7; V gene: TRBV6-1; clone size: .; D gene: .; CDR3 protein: CASSELVHLDQREQYF; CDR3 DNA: TGTGCCAGCAGTGAACTGGTCCATTTAGACCAAAGGGAGCAGTACTTC
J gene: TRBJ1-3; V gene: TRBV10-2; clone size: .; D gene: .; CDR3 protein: CASSRDLSGNTIYF; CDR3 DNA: TGCGCCAGCAGCAGAGACCTCTCTGGAAACACCATATATTTT
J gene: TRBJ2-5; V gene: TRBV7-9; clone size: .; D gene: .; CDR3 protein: CASSLSAGETQYF; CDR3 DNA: TGTGCCAGCAGCTTATCGGCAGGGGAGACCCAGTACTTC
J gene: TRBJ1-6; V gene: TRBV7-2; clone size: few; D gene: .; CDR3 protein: CASSFRGVWSDSPLHF; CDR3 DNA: TGTGCCAGCAGCTTCAGGGGAGTGTGGTCGGATTCACCCCTCCACTTT
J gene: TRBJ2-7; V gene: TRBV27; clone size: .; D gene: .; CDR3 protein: CASSLQAGQPYEQYF; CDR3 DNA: TGTGCCAGCAGTCTCCAGGCGGGACAGCCCTACGAGCAGTACTTC
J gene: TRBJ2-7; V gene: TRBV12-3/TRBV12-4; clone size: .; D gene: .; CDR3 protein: CASSLDGVYEQYF; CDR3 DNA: TGTGCCAGCAGTTTAGATGGCGTTTACGAGCAGTACTTC
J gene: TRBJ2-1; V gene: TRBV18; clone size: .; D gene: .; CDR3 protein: CASSRGSSDEQFF; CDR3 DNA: TGTGCCAGCTCACGAGGCAGTTCGGATGAGCAGTTCTTC
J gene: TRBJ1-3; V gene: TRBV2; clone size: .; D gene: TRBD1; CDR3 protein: CASSVVQGAAGNTIYF; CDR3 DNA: TGTGCCAGCAGTGTGGTACAGGGGGCGGCGGGAAACACCATATATTTT
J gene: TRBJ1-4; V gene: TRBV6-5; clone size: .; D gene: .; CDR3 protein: CATTRASGANEKLFF; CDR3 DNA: TGTGCCACCACAAGGGCCTCAGGAGCAAATGAAAAACTGTTTTTT
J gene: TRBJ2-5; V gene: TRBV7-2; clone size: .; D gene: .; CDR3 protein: CASSLRVPYQETQYF; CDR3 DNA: TGTGCCAGCAGCTTGCGGGTCCCGTACCAAGAGACCCAGTACTTC
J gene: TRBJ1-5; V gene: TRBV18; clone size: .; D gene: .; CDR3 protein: CASSPRDGPEQPQHF; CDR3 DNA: TGTGCCAGCTCACCACGGGACGGGCCGGAGCAGCCCCAGCATTTT
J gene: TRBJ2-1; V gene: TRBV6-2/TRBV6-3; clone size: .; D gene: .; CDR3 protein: CASSRDFLGNEQFF; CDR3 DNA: TGTGCCAGCAGTAGGGACTTTCTTGGGAATGAGCAGTTCTTC
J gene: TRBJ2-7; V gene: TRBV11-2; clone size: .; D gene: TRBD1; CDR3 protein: CASSSGAGTAFYEQYF; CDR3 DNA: TGTGCCAGCAGCTCTGGCGCAGGGACAGCTTTTTACGAGCAGTACTTC
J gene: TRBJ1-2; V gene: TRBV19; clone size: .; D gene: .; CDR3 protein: CASSINRDYGYTF; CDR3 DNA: TGTGCCAGTAGTATCAACAGGGACTATGGCTACACCTTC
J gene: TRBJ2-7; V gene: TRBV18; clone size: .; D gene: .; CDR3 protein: CASSPRRGISYEQYF; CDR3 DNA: TGTGCCAGCTCACCGCGTAGAGGGATATCATACGAGCAGTACTTC
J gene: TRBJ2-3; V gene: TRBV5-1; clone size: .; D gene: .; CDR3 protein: CASSLVAVTDTQYF; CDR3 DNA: TGCGCCAGCAGCTTGGTAGCGGTCACAGATACGCAGTATTTT
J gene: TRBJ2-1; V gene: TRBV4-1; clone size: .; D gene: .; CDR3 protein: CASSPGLLGNEQFF; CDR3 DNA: TGCGCCAGCAGCCCGGGACTGCTAGGGAATGAGCAGTTCTTC
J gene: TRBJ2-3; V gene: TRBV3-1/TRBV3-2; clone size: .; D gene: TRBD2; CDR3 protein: CASSLRLAGPSGTDTQYF; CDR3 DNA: TGTGCCAGCAGCCTCAGACTAGCGGGTCCCTCCGGAACAGATACGCAGTATTTT
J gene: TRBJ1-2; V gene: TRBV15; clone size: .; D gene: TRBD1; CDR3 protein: CATSSGGQGGGYTF; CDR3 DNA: TGTGCCACCAGCAGCGGGGGACAGGGGGGAGGCTACACCTTC
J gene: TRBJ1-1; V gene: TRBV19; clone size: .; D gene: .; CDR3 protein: CASSGASRGNTEAFF; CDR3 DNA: TGTGCCAGTAGTGGTGCCTCAAGGGGGAACACTGAAGCTTTCTTT
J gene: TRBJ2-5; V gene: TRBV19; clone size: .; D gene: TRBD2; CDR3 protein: CASTKRTSQEETQYF; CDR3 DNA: TGTGCCAGTACCAAGCGGACTAGCCAAGAAGAGACCCAGTACTTC
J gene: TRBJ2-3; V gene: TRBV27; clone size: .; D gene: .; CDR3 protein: CASNRGDTQYF; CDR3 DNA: TGTGCCAGCAACCGCGGGGATACGCAGTATTTT
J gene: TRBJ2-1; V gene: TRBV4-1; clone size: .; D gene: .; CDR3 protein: CASSQDFRGSPYNEQFF; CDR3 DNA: TGCGCCAGCAGCCAAGATTTCCGGGGGTCGCCCTACAATGAGCAGTTCTTC